Below, 23 T cell receptor beta chains from the same sample are listed, as sequenced in a study of cytomegalovirus exposure and HLA in healthy donors. Use of 60 Vbeta and 13 Jbeta primers characterized the PCR. Profiling relied on immunoSEQ multiplex PCR, and the TCRdb table lists in-frame clones only, not all of them. The table lists some 130,000 clones, around 76% of them singletons, with roughly 7% in the top ten. The sequencing sample was made of PBMCs. Receptors were obtained from a male donor in good health and CMV-seronegative.

There are a few counts of this clone. The rearrangement uses TRBV28 and TRBJ1-3; 10 bases fit TRBD1. Looked up from germline, CDR1 is MDHEN and CDR2 is SYDVKM. V was pared by 9 bases and J by 4 bases, with 6 bases of the junction left unmatched. This CDR3 has 14 amino acids. The CDR3 spells CASGTGATGNTIYF. In nucleotides, the CDR3 is TGTGCCAGTGGGACAGGGGCTACGGGAAACACCATATATTTT.

The chain carries TRBV27 and TRBJ2-7; the D gene is possibly TRBD1 (6 bases). The ends were cut back, 7 bases at V and 4 bases at J, with 20 bases in the middle. This CDR3 region has 15 residues. Germline-derived CDR1 and CDR2 are MNHEY and SMNVEV (reference sequence). The CDR3 loop is CASTPLTGLGYEQYF. The DNA for the CDR3 is TGTGCCAGCACTCCCTTGACAGGTCTGGGGTACGAGCAGTACTTC.

A few counts support this clone. The CDR3 DNA is TGTGCCTGGACCCCACCGACGGGGGTCCACACTGAAGCTTTCTTT. Amino acids: CAWTPPTGVHTEAFF. This sequence joins TRBV30 and TRBJ1-1; D may be TRBD1 (5 bases). The CDR3 consists of 15 residues. Looked up from germline, CDR1 is GTSNPN and CDR2 is SVGIG (reference sequence). Trimming shortened V by 4 bases and J by 3 bases, and 18 bases separated the two germline ends.

This rearrangement joins TRBV28 to TRBJ1-2; tentatively, D is TRBD1 (5 bases). The V and J ends lost 6 bases and 0 bases respectively, with 8 bases between them. CDR1 is MDHEN and CDR2 is SYDVKM in the germline V gene. The CDR3 is made up of 13 amino acids. The CDR3 DNA sequence: TGTGCCAGCAGGCCGACAGCTAACTATGGCTACACCTTC. As protein: CASRPTANYGYTF.

V gene TRBV7-6 combines with J gene TRBJ1-3, with TRBD1 matching 7 bases. The CDR3 loop spans 15 amino acids. V dropped 1 base and J dropped 1; count of bases not matched to a gene: 1. Germline V gene data show CDR1 as SGHVS and CDR2 as FNYEAQ. Here the CDR3 DNA reads TGTGCCAGCAGCTTAGGACAGGGATCTGGAAACACCATATATTTT. This codes for CASSLGQGSGNTIYF.

Concerning this clone: Within the sample, other DNA sequences also encode this same CDR3. The chain couples TRBV9 to TRBJ2-7; D is perhaps TRBD2 (5 bases). The V gene's germline CDR1 is SGDLS and CDR2 YYNGEE. The CDR3 consists of 14 residues. Trimming shortened V by 0 bases and J by 0 bases, and 7 bases separated the two germline ends. The CDR3 here is CASSVGGSSYEQYF. The DNA of the CDR3 is TGTGCCAGCAGCGTAGGTGGGAGCTCCTACGAGCAGTACTTC.

Written as DNA, the CDR3 is TGTGCCAGCAGTCTTGGACAGACCCTAGCCAAAAACATTCAGTACTTC. Translating it yields CASSLGQTLAKNIQYF. This chain joins TRBV28 and TRBJ2-4; D possibly corresponds to TRBD1 (6 bases). Germline V CDR1 and CDR2: MDHEN, SYDVKM. V shed 5 bases and J shed 0 bases, with 14 bases lying between them. There are 16 residues in the CDR3.

The chain recombines TRBV30 with TRBJ1-3; 8 bases agree with TRBD1. Trimming at V came to 5 bases and at J to 6 bases, leaving 6 bases not matched to a gene. The length of the CDR3 is 13 residues. The V gene's germline CDR1 is GTSNPN and CDR2 SVGIG (reference sequence). The CDR3 sequence: CAWSDRGANTIYF. CDR3 nucleotide sequence: TGTGCCTGGTCAGACAGGGGCGCAAACACCATATATTTT.

This rearrangement joins TRBV5-1 to TRBJ2-2; 9 positions agree with TRBD1. Per germline, CDR1 SGHRS and CDR2 YFSETQ. This CDR3 contains 13 residues. J gave up 8 bases and V 4 bases, and 3 bases lay outside the gene matches. DNA of the CDR3: TGCGCCAGCAGCACACAGGGGGCTGGGGAGCTGTTTTTT. It translates to CASSTQGAGELFF.

This CDR3 reads CASSQEGQGRNTIYF. The DNA for the CDR3 is TGTGCCAGCAGCCAAGAGGGACAGGGTCGAAACACCATATATTTT. The J gene is TRBJ1-3, the V gene TRBV4-2; 9 nucleotides align to TRBD1. V shed 0 bases, J shed 5 bases, and the junction held 2 bases outside the gene matches. CDR1 is LGHNA and CDR2 is YNFKEQ in the germline V gene. CDR3 length: 15 amino acids.

The rearrangement uses TRBV7-3 and TRBJ2-1; possibly TRBD2 for D (6 bases). The CDR3 totals 13 residues. V was pared by 8 bases and J by 8 bases, with 16 bases between. Germline lookup yields CDR1 SGHTA and CDR2 FQGTGA. The CDR3 DNA follows: TGTGCCAGCGGGGCGGGAATGAGGGATGAGCAGTTCTTC. It yields the protein CASGAGMRDEQFF.

This chain joins TRBV7-9 and TRBJ2-4; TRBD1 aligns across 7 bases. CDR3 length equals 16 residues. Germline assignment: CDR1 SEHNR and CDR2 FQNEAQ (reference sequence). V shed 4 bases, J shed 3 bases, and the junction held 9 bases outside the gene matches. The CDR3 region is CASSSPGGSDKNIQYF. The CDR3, as DNA: TGTGCCAGCAGCTCTCCAGGGGGTTCCGACAAAAACATTCAGTACTTC.

This sequence joins TRBV7-2 and TRBJ2-7, with 10 positions matching TRBD2. Germline CDR1 SGHTA, CDR2 FQGNSA. The CDR3 contains 14 residues. V was pared by 4 bases and J by 1 base, with 1 base of the junction left unmatched. The CDR3 coding sequence is TGTGCCAGCAGCTATAGCGGGGGGTCCTACGAGCAGTACTTC. This sequence encodes CASSYSGGSYEQYF.

This chain joins TRBV10-3 and TRBJ2-2, with D unclear. V was cut by 7 bases and J by 1 base, with 13 bases left in between. Germline CDR1 and CDR2: ENHRY and SYGVKD. The CDR3 runs 15 residues. CDR3 sequence: CAITASLRNTGELFF. DNA for the CDR3: TGTGCCATCACCGCGTCTTTGCGGAACACCGGGGAGCTGTTTTTT.

The chain combines TRBV28 with TRBJ2-5; tentative D call: TRBD1 (6 bases). Germline assignment: CDR1 MDHEN and CDR2 SYDVKM. The length of the CDR3 is 13 residues. V shed 5 bases and J shed 7 bases, with 14 bases lying between them. The CDR3 nucleotides are TGTGCCAGCAGTCCTACCAGGGGAAGGACCCAGTACTTC. Its protein is CASSPTRGRTQYF.

In its sample, this clone was seen once. The CDR3 spells CASSPKTGGLGEAFF. The CDR3 DNA reads TGTGCCAGTAGTCCAAAAACAGGGGGCTTAGGTGAAGCTTTCTTT. V gene TRBV19 combines with J gene TRBJ1-1, with 9 bases aligning to TRBD1. Per germline, CDR1 LNHDA and CDR2 SQIVND (reference sequence). J lost 7 bases, V lost 5 bases, and 11 bases had no gene match. The CDR3 spans 15 residues.

J is TRBJ2-3 and V is TRBV27, with D possibly matching TRBD1 (6 bases). Germline CDR1 is MNHEY and CDR2 is SMNVEV (reference sequence). The CDR3 extends over 15 amino acids. V lost 4 bases to trimming and J lost 2 bases, with 13 bases between them. The CDR3 loop is CASSYKTGYTDTQYF. The CDR3 region has the DNA TGTGCCAGCAGTTACAAGACAGGCTACACAGATACGCAGTATTTT.

The rearrangement joins TRBV4-3 to TRBJ1-2; D might be TRBD1 (6 bases). CDR3 length: 14 residues. Germline V gives CDR1 LGHNA, CDR2 YSLEER. V was pared by 0 bases and J by 4 bases, with 9 bases between. CDR3 DNA: TGCGCCAGCAGCCAAGAAGGGGGATCCTATGGCTACACCTTC. Protein sequence: CASSQEGGSYGYTF.

The chain has TRBV7-9 and TRBJ2-7, with 8 bases that match TRBD1. V lost 1 base to trimming and J lost 0 bases; unmatched junction nucleotides: 11. The CDR3 loop spans 18 amino acids. The germline V gene encodes CDR1 SEHNR and CDR2 FQNEAQ (reference sequence). In DNA, the CDR3 is TGTGCCAGCAGCTTAGGTCCAGGGGGCGCAGGGAGCTCCTACGAGCAGTACTTC. Encoded protein: CASSLGPGGAGSSYEQYF.

The V gene is TRBV30, the J gene TRBJ2-7, with 9 positions matching TRBD1. The trim removed 3 bases at V and 4 bases at J, leaving 7 bases unmatched. The CDR3 length is 14 residues. CDR1 and CDR2 (germline): GTSNPN, SVGIG (reference sequence). The CDR3 sequence: CAWRPGQGPYEQYF. The DNA of the CDR3 is TGTGCCTGGAGACCGGGACAGGGACCTTACGAGCAGTACTTC. Filled out from reference TRBV30 and TRBJ2-7, the complete variable domain reads SQTIHQWPATLVQPVGSPLSLECTVEGTSNPNLYWYRQAAGRGLQLLFYSVGIGQISSEVPQNLSASRPQDRQFILSSKKLLLSDSGFYLCAWRPGQGPYEQYFGPGTRLTVT.

The V and J genes are TRBV7-3 and TRBJ1-1; D possibly corresponds to TRBD1 (5 bases). CDR3 length equals 16 residues. Per the germline V gene, CDR1 is SGHTA and CDR2 is FQGTGA. Trimming removed 8 bases at V and 4 bases at J, with 23 bases between. CDR3 amino acids: CASGPNQGSRRTEAFF. CDR3 in DNA: TGTGCCAGCGGCCCTAATCAGGGATCGAGACGCACTGAAGCTTTCTTT.

The rearrangement joins TRBV7-9 to TRBJ2-3; 7 bases match TRBD1. CDR3 length equals 15 residues. V lost 8 bases to trimming and J lost 0 bases; unmatched junction nucleotides: 8. Germline V gene sequence: CDR1 SEHNR, CDR2 FQNEAQ (reference sequence). CDR3: CASYQGEYSTDTQYF. The CDR3 DNA reads as TGTGCCAGCTATCAGGGGGAGTATAGCACAGATACGCAGTATTTT.

V is TRBV7-2 and J is TRBJ1-2; 9 bases agree with TRBD1. The CDR3 is 13 amino acids. Germline-derived CDR1 and CDR2 are SGHTA and FQGNSA. V lost 5 bases and J lost 6; bases outside the gene matches: 4. The CDR3: CASSTRTGDGYTF. The CDR3 DNA sequence: TGTGCCAGCAGCACCCGGACAGGGGATGGCTACACCTTC.